This is a list of T cell receptor beta chains from one sample in a study of cytomegalovirus exposure and HLA in healthy donors. Assay: immunoSEQ multiplex PCR; the TCRdb copy retains only in-frame clones and omits some. The data contain around 190,000 clones, approximately 86% of them seen just once; the ten biggest clones take up approximately 1.7%. The sequenced material came from PBMCs. These receptors were obtained from a woman under 30 in good health and CMV-seronegative. The CDR3 runs from the conserved cysteine through the conserved F or W. D genes are given only for firm matches. Not all rows give a size; the values are once, few, many and, for expanded clones, a class.

-,-,TRBV6-5,TRBJ1-2,CASSPRGGMNGYTF,TGTGCCAGCAGTCCACGGGGGGGAATGAATGGCTACACCTTC
-,-,TRBV7-9,TRBJ2-7,CASSGGGEQYF,TGTGCCAGCAGCGGGGGAGGCGAGCAGTACTTC
once,TRBD2,TRBV9,TRBJ2-7,CASSRTSGTYEQYF,TGTGCCAGCAGCCGGACTAGCGGGACCTACGAGCAGTACTTC
-,-,TRBV9,TRBJ1-1,CASSPETGARRNTEAFF,TGTGCCAGCAGCCCCGAGACAGGAGCCCGTCGTAACACTGAAGCTTTCTTT
-,TRBD1,TRBV5-1,TRBJ1-6,CASSRTGDAYNSPLHF,TGCGCCAGCAGCCGGACAGGGGACGCCTATAATTCACCCCTCCACTTT
-,-,TRBV28,TRBJ2-1,CASSLWDSSSYNEQFF,TGTGCCAGCAGTTTATGGGACAGCAGCTCCTACAATGAGCAGTTCTTC
-,TRBD1,TRBV30,TRBJ1-4,CAWSRGTEEKLFF,TGTGCCTGGAGTAGGGGGACAGAAGAAAAACTGTTTTTT
-,-,TRBV7-9,TRBJ2-2,CASSLAGLLKRELFF,TGTGCCAGCAGCTTAGCCGGACTTCTGAAAAGGGAGCTGTTTTTT
-,-,TRBV7-2,TRBJ1-2,CASSLIINGDYGYTF,TGTGCCAGCAGCTTAATCATCAACGGGGACTATGGCTACACCTTC
-,-,TRBV11-3,TRBJ2-1,CASSSSSLASYYNEQFF,TGTGCCAGCAGCTCATCCAGCCTAGCTTCTTACTACAATGAGCAGTTCTTC
-,TRBD2,TRBV11-2,TRBJ2-7,CASSLGRGRGFYEQYF,TGTGCCAGCAGCTTAGGGCGCGGGAGGGGATTCTACGAGCAGTACTTC
once,TRBD2,TRBV7-6,TRBJ2-7,CASSERLAGANEQYF,TGTGCCAGCAGCGAAAGATTAGCGGGAGCTAACGAGCAGTACTTC
-,-,TRBV14,TRBJ2-1,CASSQALRSGNNEQFF,TGTGCCAGCAGCCAAGCCCTCCGCTCCGGTAACAATGAGCAGTTCTTC
once,TRBD1,TRBV29-1,TRBJ1-1,CSVEETGGWNEAFF,TGCAGCGTCGAGGAGACAGGGGGTTGGAATGAAGCTTTCTTT
-,-,TRBV21-1,TRBJ2-1,CASSKCAGHEQFF,TGTGCCAGCAGCAAATGCGCGGGCCATGAGCAGTTCTTC
-,TRBD1,TRBV6-5,TRBJ1-4,CASRHTGGAGEKLFF,TGTGCCAGCAGACACACAGGGGGCGCCGGTGAAAAACTGTTTTTT
few,TRBD2,TRBV6-1,TRBJ2-3,CAGTSGNTDTQYF,TGTGCCGGGACTAGCGGTAACACAGATACGCAGTATTTT
-,-,TRBV6-6,TRBJ1-1,CASRDLNTEAFF,TGTGCCAGCAGGGACTTGAACACTGAAGCTTTCTTT
-,TRBD2,TRBV19,TRBJ2-1,CASTSSGNSYNEQFF,TGTGCCAGTACCTCAAGCGGGAACTCCTACAATGAGCAGTTCTTC
-,TRBD1,TRBV27,TRBJ1-2,CASSRTGGNYGYTF,TGTGCCAGCAGCCGAACAGGGGGCAACTATGGCTACACCTTC
-,-,TRBV28,TRBJ1-1,CASSSGFEAFF,TGTGCCAGCAGTTCAGGTTTCGAAGCTTTCTTT
-,-,TRBV7-2,TRBJ1-1,CASSLGQGKAFF,TGTGCCAGCAGCTTAGGGCAGGGGAAAGCTTTCTTT
-,TRBD1,TRBV27,TRBJ2-7,CASRLDRDYEQYF,TGTGCCAGCAGATTGGACAGGGACTACGAGCAGTACTTC
-,TRBD2,TRBV28,TRBJ2-7,CASSPRGLAGTLGEQYF,TGTGCCAGCAGTCCCCGGGGACTAGCGGGGACCCTTGGGGAGCAGTACTTC
once,-,TRBV20-1,TRBJ2-3,CSVLLADTQYF,TGCAGTGTCCTTCTAGCAGATACGCAGTATTTT
once,-,TRBV7-9,TRBJ2-5,CASSLGGRETQYF,TGTGCCAGCAGCTTAGGAGGGCGCGAGACCCAGTACTTC
few,TRBD1,TRBV11-2,TRBJ2-7,CASSPGRDSIYEQYF,TGTGCCAGCAGCCCCGGACGGGACAGTATATACGAGCAGTACTTC
once,TRBD1,TRBV9,TRBJ1-2,CASSVLDRGNYGYTF,TGTGCCAGCAGCGTACTCGACAGGGGTAACTATGGCTACACCTTC
-,-,TRBV7-8,TRBJ1-5,CASSSTPYQPQHF,TGTGCCAGCAGCTCGACACCGTATCAGCCCCAGCATTTT
-,-,TRBV30,TRBJ1-6,CAWSVYENSPLHF,TGTGCCTGGAGTGTGTACGAGAATTCACCCCTCCACTTT
few,-,TRBV6-1,TRBJ1-2,CASSVDRNYGYTF,TGTGCCAGCAGTGTAGACAGAAACTATGGCTACACCTTC
few,-,TRBV4-3,TRBJ1-1,CASSQDPGTEAFF,TGCGCCAGCAGCCAAGACCCCGGTACTGAAGCTTTCTTT
-,-,TRBV5-1,TRBJ1-2,CASSPDSDYGYTF,TGCGCCAGCAGCCCGGACAGCGACTATGGCTACACCTTC
-,TRBD1,TRBV19,TRBJ1-5,CASSALRDRVRNQPQHF,TGTGCCAGTAGTGCGTTAAGGGACAGGGTGAGGAATCAGCCCCAGCATTTT
-,TRBD1,TRBV6-5,TRBJ1-2,CASSYTRGQIYGYTF,TGTGCCAGCAGTTACACCAGGGGGCAAATCTATGGCTACACCTTC
-,TRBD1,TRBV11-3,TRBJ2-1,CASSLDPWGQGIEQFF,TGTGCCAGCAGCTTAGATCCGTGGGGACAGGGGATTGAGCAGTTCTTC
-,-,TRBV7-9,TRBJ1-2,CASSLGGVYGYTF,TGTGCCAGCAGCTTAGGCGGTGTCTATGGCTACACCTTC
-,-,TRBV2,TRBJ2-7,CASKQGPGEQYF,TGTGCCAGCAAGCAGGGGCCGGGGGAGCAGTACTTC
-,-,TRBV27,TRBJ2-2,CASRLLTGTGELFF,TGTGCCAGCAGACTCCTTACTGGCACCGGGGAGCTGTTTTTT
-,-,TRBV11-3,TRBJ2-5,CASSLDLAHQETQYF,TGTGCCAGCAGCTTAGATCTAGCCCACCAAGAGACCCAGTACTTC
-,TRBD2,TRBV5-1,TRBJ2-7,CASSVLAGGPYEQYF,TGCGCCAGCAGCGTACTAGCGGGGGGACCCTACGAGCAGTACTTC
-,-,TRBV4-3,TRBJ2-7,CASSHGQLYEQYF,TGCGCCAGCAGCCACGGACAGCTCTACGAGCAGTACTTC
-,TRBD1,TRBV4-1,TRBJ2-7,CASSLRDRGYEQYF,TGCGCCAGCAGCCTCCGGGACAGGGGATACGAGCAGTACTTC
-,-,TRBV30,TRBJ1-1,CAWSPREGSEAFF,TGTGCCTGGAGTCCCAGGGAGGGGTCTGAAGCTTTCTTT
-,-,TRBV6-1,TRBJ1-1,CAGGEHQNTEAFF,TGTGCCGGGGGGGAACACCAGAACACTGAAGCTTTCTTT
-,TRBD1,TRBV6-6,TRBJ1-5,CASSPSDRGWQPQHF,TGTGCCAGCAGCCCCTCGGACAGGGGATGGCAGCCCCAGCATTTT
-,TRBD1,TRBV5-1,TRBJ1-2,CASSFQGENGYTF,TGCGCCAGCAGCTTCCAGGGGGAAAATGGCTACACCTTC
few,-,TRBV5-6,TRBJ1-1,CASSWGGTEAFF,TGTGCCAGCAGCTGGGGGGGGACTGAAGCTTTCTTT
once,TRBD2,TRBV5-1,TRBJ2-5,CASSPGTSGSGEETQYF,TGCGCCAGCAGCCCTGGGACTAGCGGGTCGGGAGAAGAGACCCAGTACTTC
once,-,TRBV9,TRBJ2-7,CASSVGPTTARSYEQYF,TGTGCCAGCAGCGTAGGTCCGACAACTGCTCGTTCCTACGAGCAGTACTTC